The TCR beta chain under discussion was sequenced for a study of T cell repertoires in cytomegalovirus infection. Study-wide results and limits: Summed frequency of shared TCR beta families picked out CMV carriers who also had the relevant HLA.

Comment on this clonotype: Its antigen remains unknown.

Via MiXCR, TCRdb re-called the reads, giving one row per CDR3 protein. The sample records roughly 180,000 distinct CDR3 sequences, about 18% being singletons. The CDR3 extends over 15 amino acids. Germline V gene lookup returns CDR1 LNHDA and CDR2 SQIVND (reference sequence). V was clipped by 10 bases and J by 0 bases, with 16 bases between them. The sample comprised CD8+ T cells from PBMCs. The origin of this receptor is a human donor in good health (CMV status not recorded). Some clones in this sample may be carry-over from other donors' samples. V usage is TRBV19 and J usage is TRBJ1-5; unclear D gene. This CDR3 is CATTLGSFSNQPQHF. CDR3 DNA sequence: TGTGCCACCACCTTAGGGTCATTTAGCAATCAGCCCCAGCATTTT.